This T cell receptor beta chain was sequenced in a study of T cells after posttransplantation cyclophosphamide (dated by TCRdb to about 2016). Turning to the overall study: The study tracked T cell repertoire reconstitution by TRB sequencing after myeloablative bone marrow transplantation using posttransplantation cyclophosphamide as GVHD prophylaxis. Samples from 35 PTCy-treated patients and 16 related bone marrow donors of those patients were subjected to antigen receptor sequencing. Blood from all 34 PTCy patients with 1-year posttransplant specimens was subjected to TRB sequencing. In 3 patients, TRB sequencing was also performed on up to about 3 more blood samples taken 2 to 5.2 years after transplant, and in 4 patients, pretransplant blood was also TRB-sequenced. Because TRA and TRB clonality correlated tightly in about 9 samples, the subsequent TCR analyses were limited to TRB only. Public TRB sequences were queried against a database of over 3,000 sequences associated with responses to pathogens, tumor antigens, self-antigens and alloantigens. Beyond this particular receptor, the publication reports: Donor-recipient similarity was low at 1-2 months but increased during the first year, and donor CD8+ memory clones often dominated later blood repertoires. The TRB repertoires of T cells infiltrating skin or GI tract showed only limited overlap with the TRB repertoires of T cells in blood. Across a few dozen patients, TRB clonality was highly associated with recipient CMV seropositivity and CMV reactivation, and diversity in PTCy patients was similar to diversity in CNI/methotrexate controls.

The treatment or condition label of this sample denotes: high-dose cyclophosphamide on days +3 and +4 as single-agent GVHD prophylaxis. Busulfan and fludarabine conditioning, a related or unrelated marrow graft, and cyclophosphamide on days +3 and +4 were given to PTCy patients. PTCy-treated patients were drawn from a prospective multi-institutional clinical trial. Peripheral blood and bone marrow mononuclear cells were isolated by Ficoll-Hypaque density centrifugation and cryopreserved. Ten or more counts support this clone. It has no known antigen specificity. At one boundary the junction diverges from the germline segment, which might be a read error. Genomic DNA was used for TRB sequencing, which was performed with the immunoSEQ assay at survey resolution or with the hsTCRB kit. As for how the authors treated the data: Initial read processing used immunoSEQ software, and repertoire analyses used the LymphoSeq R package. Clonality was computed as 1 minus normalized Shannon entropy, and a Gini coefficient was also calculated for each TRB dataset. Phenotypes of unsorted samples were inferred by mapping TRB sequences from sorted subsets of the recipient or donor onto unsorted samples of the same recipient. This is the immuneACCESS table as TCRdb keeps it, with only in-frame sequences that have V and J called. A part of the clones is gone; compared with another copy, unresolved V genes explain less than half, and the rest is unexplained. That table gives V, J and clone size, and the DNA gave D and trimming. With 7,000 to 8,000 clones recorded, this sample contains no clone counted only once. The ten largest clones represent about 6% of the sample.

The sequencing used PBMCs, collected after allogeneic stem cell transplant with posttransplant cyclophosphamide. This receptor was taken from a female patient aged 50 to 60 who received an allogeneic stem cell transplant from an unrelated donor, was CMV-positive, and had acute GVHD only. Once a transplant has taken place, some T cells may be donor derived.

The CDR3 protein is CASRLAGESSYF. The DNA reads as follows: TGTGCCAGCAGGTTAGCGGGAGAAAGCTCGTACTTC. The sequence joins TRBV11-2 to TRBJ2-7, and TRBD2 matches 9 of the central bases. The CDR3, from cysteine to phenylalanine, totals 12 residues. Of the read, only the CDR3 DNA is kept; its 36 bases are in frame from base 1. The germline V gene encodes CDR1 SGHAT and CDR2 FQNNGV.